These T cell receptor beta chains were read from a single sample in a study of blood T cell repertoires in COVID-19. Generated by immunoSEQ multiplex PCR, the TCRdb table keeps only in-frame clones and is missing some. Of over 200,000 clones listed, approximately 90% are singletons. Specimen: PBMCs or T cells enriched from blood (not recorded which). The source is a human donor in a cohort exposed to, infected with or recovered from COVID-19 (not recorded which). The donor label of this sample is uncertain. Both conserved end residues are part of each CDR3. D genes are given only for firm matches. Some rows mark clone size as missing; the rest say once, few, many or name a class of expanded clone.

abundance	v_gene	j_gene	d_gene	CDR3nt	CDR3aa
-	TRBV11-2	TRBJ1-2	-	TGTGCCAGCAGCGAGCAGAGGACTGGTGGCTACACCTTC	CASSEQRTGGYTF
-	TRBV30	TRBJ1-3	-	TGTGCCTGGAGTTTAAAAGGTAGCGGAAACACCATATATTTT	CAWSLKGSGNTIYF
-	TRBV6-5	TRBJ1-2	TRBD1	TGTGCCAGCAGTTACCAGCGACAGGGAAGTGGCTACACCTTC	CASSYQRQGSGYTF
-	TRBV6-4	TRBJ2-3	TRBD1	TGTGCCAGCAGACTACAGGGGGCGGGCACAGATACGCAGTATTTT	CASRLQGAGTDTQYF
-	TRBV7-2	TRBJ2-6	TRBD1	TGTGCCAGCAGCCCAGGGGGTCGGGTCAACGTCCTGACTTTC	CASSPGGRVNVLTF
few	TRBV4-1	TRBJ2-7	TRBD1	TGCGCCAGCAGCCGGGAGGGGACAGGGAGAAACGAGCAGTACTTC	CASSREGTGRNEQYF
-	TRBV15	TRBJ1-4	-	TGTGCCACCAGCAGAGGCGGGACCTCCCAAAAACTGTTTTTT	CATSRGGTSQKLFF
-	TRBV3-1/TRBV3-2	TRBJ2-5	-	TGTGCCAGCAGCCAAGAAGGTAGCGCCCGTACCCAGTACTTC	CASSQEGSARTQYF
-	TRBV24-1	TRBJ2-2	-	TGTGCCACCAGTCTCACAGGGTTGCGGTCCGGGGAGCTGTTTTTT	CATSLTGLRSGELFF
-	TRBV4-1	TRBJ1-5	-	TGCGCCAGCAGGCCACAGGAGGGACAGCCCCAGCATTTT	CASRPQEGQPQHF
-	TRBV24-1	TRBJ1-1	-	TGTGCCCACCGGGGGGGGGTGATCACTGAAGCTTTCTTT	CAHRGGVITEAFF
-	TRBV19	TRBJ1-2	-	TGTGCCAGTAGTATCGGCGAAGCGGGCTACACCTTC	CASSIGEAGYTF
-	TRBV18	TRBJ2-7	-	TGTGCCAGCTCAACAGGGATCGAGCAGTACTTC	CASSTGIEQYF
-	TRBV10-3	TRBJ2-5	-	TGTGCCATCAGTGAGTCTCAGGCAGGGCGGCAAGAGACCCAGTACTTC	CAISESQAGRQETQYF
-	TRBV5-1	TRBJ1-2	TRBD1	TGCGCCAGCAGCTTCTCCGGGACAGGGCTCTATGGCTACACCTTC	CASSFSGTGLYGYTF
-	TRBV7-3	TRBJ2-3	TRBD2	TGTGCCAGCAGTCTCCAACCCGGGGGGGCCGAAGATACGCAGTATTTT	CASSLQPGGAEDTQYF
once	TRBV5-1	TRBJ2-7	TRBD2	TGCGCCAGCAGCTTGGTCGGGGGGGCCATGTACGAGCAGTACTTC	CASSLVGGAMYEQYF
-	TRBV6-2/TRBV6-3	TRBJ1-2	-	TGTGCCAGCAGTTACTCGTTGAGCCAGGTTTCTCCGACAGGCTATGGCTACACCTTC	CASSYSLSQVSPTGYGYTF
once	TRBV19	TRBJ1-5	-	TGTGCCAGTAGTATAGCGGGGTGGGAACAGCCCCAGCATTTT	CASSIAGWEQPQHF
-	TRBV2	TRBJ1-6	-	TGTGCCAGCAGTGAAATCCCTGGGGCCGCTAATTCACCCCTCCACTTT	CASSEIPGAANSPLHF
-	TRBV6-5	TRBJ1-1	-	TGTGCCAGCAGTATGTCGGGTACGAACACTGAAGCTTTCTTT	CASSMSGTNTEAFF
-	TRBV7-9	TRBJ1-1	TRBD1	TGTGCCAGCACCCCGACAGGGGCGGTCACTGAAGCTTTCTTT	CASTPTGAVTEAFF
-	TRBV20-1	TRBJ1-2	-	TGCAGTGCTAGAGTCGCGTATGGCTACACCTTC	CSARVAYGYTF
-	TRBV9	TRBJ2-6	TRBD2	TGTGCCAGCAGCAGGCTAGCGGGCACCGGGGCCAACGTCCTGACTTTC	CASSRLAGTGANVLTF
-	TRBV7-2	TRBJ2-2	-	TGTGCCAGCAGCTTAGTGGGACTTCCGAACACCGGGGAGCTGTTTTTT	CASSLVGLPNTGELFF
-	TRBV2	TRBJ1-4	TRBD1	TGTGCCAGCAGTGAAGCGGATAGGACAGGGGCTTTCACACGACAAAAACTGTTTTTT	CASSEADRTGAFTRQKLFF
-	TRBV12-5	TRBJ1-5	-	TGTGCTAGTGGTTTGGCCGCCTGGGCCTCGCAGCCTTATCAGCCCCAGCATTTT	CASGLAAWASQPYQPQHF
-	TRBV6-5	TRBJ2-2	-	TGTGCCAGCAGGATACCCCGGACGGGGGGGGAGCTGTTTTTT	CASRIPRTGGELFF
-	TRBV5-4	TRBJ1-4	-	TGTGCCAGCAGCTCCGGTTATGACAGGCGCGGTGAAAAACTGTTTTTT	CASSSGYDRRGEKLFF
-	TRBV18	TRBJ1-6	TRBD1	TGTGCCAGCTCACCAAACAGGGGGCGAGATTCACCCCTCCACTTT	CASSPNRGRDSPLHF
-	TRBV30	TRBJ1-2	-	TGTGCCTGGAGTCCAGGGGCCGGAGACTATGGCTACACCTTC	CAWSPGAGDYGYTF
-	TRBV5-4	TRBJ2-7	TRBD1	TGTGCCAGCAGACGTGGACAGGGGTACGAGCAGTACTTC	CASRRGQGYEQYF
-	TRBV11-2	TRBJ2-7	-	TGTGCCAGCAGCTTAGACTATCACAGTGCCTACGAGCAGTACTTC	CASSLDYHSAYEQYF
-	TRBV19	TRBJ2-2	-	TGTGCCAGTAGCTTTGGGAGGTACACCGGGGAGCTGTTTTTT	CASSFGRYTGELFF
-	TRBV2	TRBJ1-5	-	TGTGCCAGCAGTGACATCCAAAATCAGCCCCAGCATTTT	CASSDIQNQPQHF
-	TRBV5-6	TRBJ1-1	TRBD1	TGTGCCAGCAGCTCAGACAGGGTCTGGGAAGCTTTCTTT	CASSSDRVWEAFF
-	TRBV5-6	TRBJ1-2	-	TGTGCCAGCAGCTTGGGGTTGGGTAGCAACTATGGCTACACCTTC	CASSLGLGSNYGYTF
-	TRBV5-1	TRBJ2-7	TRBD1	TGCGCCAGCAGCTTGGCAATAAGTGACAGGGGGTACGAGCAGTACTTC	CASSLAISDRGYEQYF
-	TRBV7-2	TRBJ1-1	TRBD1	TGTGCCAGCAGCAACGACAGGGGGAGGACTGAAGCTTTCTTT	CASSNDRGRTEAFF
-	TRBV18	TRBJ1-6	-	TGTGCCAGCTCACCTCGGACAGCAAATTCACCCCTCCACTTT	CASSPRTANSPLHF
-	TRBV12-2	TRBJ1-1	-	TGTGCAAGTCGCACTAGGACTGTTTGGACTGAAGCTTTCTTT	CASRTRTVWTEAFF
-	TRBV27	TRBJ1-1	-	TGTGCCAGCAGTTTATCAAGAGGGAACGCTGAAGCTTTCTTT	CASSLSRGNAEAFF
-	TRBV5-4	TRBJ1-1	-	TGTGCCAGCAGCCTGGACATCACCACTGAAGCTTTCTTT	CASSLDITTEAFF
-	TRBV5-1	TRBJ1-3	-	TGCGCCAGCAGCTTGGAGGCGGGACTCTCTGGAAACACCATATATTTT	CASSLEAGLSGNTIYF
-	TRBV30	TRBJ1-3	-	TGTGCCTGCACAGGGTTTTCCTCTGGAAACACCATATATTTT	CACTGFSSGNTIYF
-	TRBV5-6	TRBJ1-1	TRBD1	TGTGCCAGCAGCATACTACAGGGGACTGAAGCTTTCTTT	CASSILQGTEAFF
-	TRBV5-4	TRBJ1-4	TRBD1	TGTGCCAGCAGCTTGTCGGGGACAGGGTCAGAAAAACTGTTTTTT	CASSLSGTGSEKLFF
-	TRBV7-2	TRBJ2-5	TRBD2	TGTGCCAGCAGCTTAAGGTTGCTAGCGGGGGGGCAAGAGACCCAGTACTTC	CASSLRLLAGGQETQYF
-	TRBV6-5	TRBJ1-5	TRBD1	TGTGCCAGCAGTAGCTCGGGACAGGGAGAACAGCCCCAGCATTTT	CASSSSGQGEQPQHF
-	TRBV5-4	TRBJ2-1	-	TGTGCCAGCAGCTTTAGGAGCCCGATCAATGAGCAGTTCTTC	CASSFRSPINEQFF
once	TRBV4-2	TRBJ1-4	TRBD1	TGTGCCAGCAGCCCCTATCATCCGGGACAGGGGGATGAAAAACTGTTTTTT	CASSPYHPGQGDEKLFF
-	TRBV21-1	TRBJ1-1	-	TGTGCCAGCCGTTGGAGGGGCTGGGATTACACTGAAGCTTTCTTT	CASRWRGWDYTEAFF
-	TRBV4-3	TRBJ2-1	TRBD2	TGCGCCAGCAGCCAAGATCGTTACCAACGGGGGGATGAGCAGTTCTTC	CASSQDRYQRGDEQFF
-	TRBV12-3/TRBV12-4	TRBJ2-7	-	TGTGCCAGCAGTTTCTACTACGAGCAGTACTTC	CASSFYYEQYF
-	TRBV4-2	TRBJ1-3	TRBD1	TGTGCCAGCAGCCAAATGGGACAGCACTCTGGAAACACCATATATTTT	CASSQMGQHSGNTIYF